The 22 T cell receptor beta chains given below trace back to one sample, sequenced in a study of radiation and T cells in renal cell carcinoma. This sample's time point: blood 2 weeks post-SBRT. As to treatment: 15 Gy SBRT to primary tumor, nephrectomy 4 weeks later. Produced via immunoSEQ multiplex PCR; TCRdb's table is partial and in-frame only. The sample shows some 150,000 clones, 87% of them seen only once. The sample here was blood, taken from a patient whose treatment included radiotherapy and nephrectomy. The receptors here all came from a woman aged 45-59 years with renal cell carcinoma.

This clone was observed a single time. V is TRBV6-1 and J is TRBJ2-3, with D possibly matching TRBD1 (6 bases). Germline values: CDR1 MNHNS, CDR2 SASEGT. V gave up 7 bases and J gave up 4 bases, with 15 bases separating them. The CDR3 contains 14 residues. CDR3 sequence reads: CASIRGLIADTQYF. The CDR3 DNA is TGTGCCAGCATTAGGGGGTTGATCGCAGATACGCAGTATTTT.

V gene TRBV4-1 combines with J gene TRBJ2-1; 13 bases are a match to TRBD2. Germline CDR1 and CDR2: MGHRA and YSYEKL. CDR3 length: 17 amino acids. V shed 5 bases, J shed 3 bases, and the junction held 7 bases outside the gene matches. This CDR3 is CASSKVGLAGSYNEQFF. The CDR3 region has the DNA TGCGCCAGCAGCAAGGTGGGACTAGCGGGGAGCTACAATGAGCAGTTCTTC.

The gene calls are TRBV7-9 and TRBJ2-2, with TRBD1 as a possible D gene (6 bases). Trimming left V 2 bases short and J 0 bases short, with 16 bases between. In germline, CDR1 is SEHNR, CDR2 FQNEAQ (reference sequence). The CDR3 loop spans 18 amino acids. This chain's CDR3 is CASSLWGTRGTNTGELFF. Written as DNA, the CDR3 is TGTGCCAGCAGCTTATGGGGAACCAGGGGTACGAACACCGGGGAGCTGTTTTTT.

The chain is built from TRBV28 and TRBJ1-3, with D unresolved. This CDR3 is 15 amino acids long. With 4 bases removed from V and 3 bases from J, the gap between germline ends came to 13 bases. Germline V lookup: CDR1 MDHEN, CDR2 SYDVKM. CDR3 in amino acids: CASSSHSGVGNTIYF. The CDR3 DNA sequence: TGTGCCAGCAGTTCACATTCGGGAGTTGGAAACACCATATATTTT.

This clone was seen just once. The V and J genes are TRBV6-6 and TRBJ2-7; 9 bases are a match to TRBD1. J gave up 2 bases and V 7 bases, and 6 bases lay outside the gene matches. The germline gives CDR1 MNHNY, CDR2 SVGAGI (reference sequence). This CDR3 is built from 14 residues. DNA of the CDR3: TGTGCCAGCACCGGGGACAGGGTCACCTACGAGCAGTACTTC. This gives the protein CASTGDRVTYEQYF.

The J gene is TRBJ1-2, the V gene TRBV29-1; D unresolved. Germline CDR1 and CDR2: SQVTM and ANQGSEA. Deletions cut 6 bases from V and 2 bases from J, with 10 bases between. CDR3 size: 12 residues. The CDR3 sequence is CSVETANYGYTF. For the CDR3, the DNA is TGCAGCGTGGAGACCGCCAACTATGGCTACACCTTC.

Only a few counts were recorded for this clone. The CDR3 protein is CASILIAGLNTEAFF. DNA of the CDR3: TGTGCCAGCATACTTATAGCAGGTTTGAACACTGAAGCTTTCTTT. The rearrangement joins TRBV7-9 to TRBJ1-1; the D is unclear. The V end lost 7 bases, the J end lost 0 bases, and 15 bases lay between the germline ends. The CDR3 sequence is 15 residues long. Looked up from germline, CDR1 is SEHNR and CDR2 is FQNEAQ (reference sequence).

The chain recombines TRBV6-1 with TRBJ1-1; D unclear. Germline lookup yields CDR1 MNHNS and CDR2 SASEGT. The CDR3 has 13 residues. Trimming took off 2 bases at V and 1 base at J, with 5 bases between the two ends. CDR3 in amino acids: CASSESRNTEAFF. CDR3 DNA: TGTGCCAGCAGTGAATCCCGGAACACTGAAGCTTTCTTT.

The gene calls are TRBV19 and TRBJ1-5, with TRBD1 identical over 9 bases. The V gene's germline CDR1 is LNHDA and CDR2 SQIVND (reference sequence). The CDR3 totals 15 residues. J was trimmed by 5 bases and V by 6 bases; bases with no gene match: 8. The CDR3 spells CASRSRDRVDQPQHF. CDR3 DNA: TGTGCCAGTAGGTCCCGGGACAGGGTAGATCAGCCCCAGCATTTT. Variable domain in full (rest from reference TRBV19 and TRBJ1-5): DGGITQSPKYLFRKEGQNVTLSCEQNLNHDAMYWYRQDPGQGLRLIYYSQIVNDFQKGDIAEGYSVSREKKESFPLTVTSAQKNPTAFYLCASRSRDRVDQPQHFGDGTRLSIL.

The chain combines TRBV19 with TRBJ1-2; no clear D gene. This CDR3 is built from 12 residues. V shed 5 bases and J shed 4 bases, with 8 bases lying between them. Germline assignment: CDR1 LNHDA and CDR2 SQIVND (reference sequence). The CDR3 region is CASSYAGYGYTF. The CDR3 DNA reads as TGTGCCAGTAGTTACGCCGGCTATGGCTACACCTTC. The variable domain in full, with the rest retrieved from reference TRBV19 and TRBJ1-2, is DGGITQSPKYLFRKEGQNVTLSCEQNLNHDAMYWYRQDPGQGLRLIYYSQIVNDFQKGDIAEGYSVSREKKESFPLTVTSAQKNPTAFYLCASSYAGYGYTFGSGTRLTVV.

The V gene is TRBV7-9, the J gene TRBJ1-2, with D unresolved. In germline, CDR1 is SEHNR, CDR2 FQNEAQ (reference sequence). The V end lost 4 bases, the J end lost 5 bases, and 5 bases lay between the germline ends. The CDR3 totals 11 residues. The DNA for the CDR3 is TGTGCCAGCAGCTCGATTTATGGCTACACCTTC. Protein sequence: CASSSIYGYTF.

This chain joins TRBV7-9 and TRBJ1-2; tentatively, D is TRBD1 (5 bases). Trimming pared 5 bases from V and 4 bases from J, leaving 11 bases between. Germline-derived CDR1 and CDR2 are SEHNR and FQNEAQ (reference sequence). The length of the CDR3 is 13 residues. The CDR3 sequence is CASSLGRGYGYTF. The CDR3 bases are TGTGCCAGCAGCCTGGGTAGGGGCTATGGCTACACCTTC.

The chain employs TRBV10-3 and TRBJ2-1; 7 bases fit TRBD1. The V segment lost 4 bases and the J segment 8 bases; nucleotides outside the gene matches: 5. The CDR3 is made up of 13 amino acids. Germline V gene sequence: CDR1 ENHRY, CDR2 SYGVKD. The CDR3 DNA is TGTGCCATCAGTGGAGGGGGCTGGGATGAGCAGTTCTTC. Protein sequence: CAISGGGWDEQFF.

The chain recombines TRBV7-6 with TRBJ2-5, with TRBD1 identical over 8 bases. The ends lost 1 base at V and 4 bases at J; junction bases unmatched: 11. CDR1 is SGHVS, CDR2 FNYEAQ, per germline. This CDR3 contains 17 residues. CDR3 in DNA: TGTGCCAGCAGCTTAGAACGTACAGGGGGATTGAGAGAGACCCAGTACTTC. Its protein product is CASSLERTGGLRETQYF.

The V call is TRBV2, the J call TRBJ1-2, with TRBD1 matching over 7 bases. CDR1 SNHLY and CDR2 FYNNEI come from the germline V gene. The trim removed 4 bases at V and 4 bases at J, leaving 6 bases unmatched. The CDR3 length is 14 residues. The CDR3 DNA is TGTGCCAGCAGTGGGTCGGGACAGCGCTATGGCTACACCTTC. Translating gives CASSGSGQRYGYTF.

The genes are TRBV19 and TRBJ1-1; D not certain. Deletions cut 5 bases from V and 7 bases from J, with 17 bases between. From germline, CDR1 is LNHDA and CDR2 SQIVND (reference sequence). The CDR3 length is 14 residues. Here the CDR3 reads CASSPRKVEGEAFF. The CDR3 DNA sequence: TGTGCCAGTAGTCCTCGAAAGGTGGAGGGTGAAGCTTTCTTT.

This clone occurred once. The genes are TRBV4-2 and TRBJ1-5, with 8 bases matching TRBD1. Trimming took 7 bases from V and 6 from J; bases not matched to a gene: 11. The CDR3 totals 15 residues. Germline CDR1 LGHNA, CDR2 YNFKEQ. CDR3 DNA sequence: TGTGCCAGCAAACCACAGGGGGGCGGAGGTCAGCCCCAGCATTTT. Residues: CASKPQGGGGQPQHF.

This rearrangement joins TRBV5-1 to TRBJ2-3; 7 nucleotides agree with TRBD1. V gave up 0 bases and J gave up 3 bases; unmatched junction bases: 1. Per germline, CDR1 SGHRS and CDR2 YFSETQ. The CDR3 loop spans 14 amino acids. Here the CDR3 DNA reads TGCGCCAGCAGCTTGGGGACAGGAACAGATACGCAGTATTTT. It is translated as CASSLGTGTDTQYF.

The J gene is TRBJ1-4, the V gene TRBV9; D might be TRBD1 (6 bases). Trimming removed 0 bases from V and 8 bases from J, with 14 bases in between. Germline lookup yields CDR1 SGDLS and CDR2 YYNGEE. The CDR3 loop spans 15 amino acids. CDR3 nucleotide sequence: TGTGCCAGCAGCGTAGCGGGGGGGCTGGGGGAAAAACTGTTTTTT. It codes for CASSVAGGLGEKLFF. The whole variable domain, remainder taken from reference TRBV9 and TRBJ1-4, is DSGVTQTPKHLITATGQRVTLRCSPRSGDLSVYWYQQSLDQGLQFLIQYYNGEERAKGNILERFSAQQFPDLHSELNLSSLELGDSALYFCASSVAGGLGEKLFFGSGTQLSVL.

The rearrangement links TRBV7-2 to TRBJ2-7, with 10 bases matching TRBD2. V was clipped by 4 bases and J by 6 bases; unmatched bases: 6. Germline lookup yields CDR1 SGHTA and CDR2 FQGNSA. The CDR3 contains 14 residues. CDR3 in amino acids: CASSSRTSGGEQYF. CDR3 in DNA: TGTGCCAGCAGCTCCCGGACTAGCGGCGGCGAGCAGTACTTC.

The V gene is TRBV5-6, the J gene TRBJ2-7; 8 nucleotides match TRBD1. CDR3 length equals 15 residues. Germline values: CDR1 SGHDT, CDR2 YYEEEE. V shed 4 bases, J shed 1 base, and the junction held 7 bases outside the gene matches. CDR3 nucleotides: TGTGCCAGCAGCGCCCGACAGGGGCGTTCCTACGAGCAGTACTTC. Residues: CASSARQGRSYEQYF. Using reference TRBV5-6 and TRBJ2-7 for the parts outside the CDR3, the full variable domain is DAGVTQSPTHLIKTRGQQVTLRCSPKSGHDTVSWYQQALGQGPQFIFQYYEEEERQRGNFPDRFSGHQFPNYSSELNVNALLLGDSALYLCASSARQGRSYEQYFGPGTRLTVT.

The rearrangement joins TRBV19 to TRBJ2-2; tentatively, D is TRBD2 (6 bases). The V gene lost 3 bases and the J gene lost 0 bases, with 8 bases spanning the gap. Germline CDR1 LNHDA, CDR2 SQIVND (reference sequence). CDR3 length: 15 residues. The CDR3 DNA is TGTGCCAGTAGTATTGCGGGGTCGAACACCGGGGAGCTGTTTTTT. As protein: CASSIAGSNTGELFF.